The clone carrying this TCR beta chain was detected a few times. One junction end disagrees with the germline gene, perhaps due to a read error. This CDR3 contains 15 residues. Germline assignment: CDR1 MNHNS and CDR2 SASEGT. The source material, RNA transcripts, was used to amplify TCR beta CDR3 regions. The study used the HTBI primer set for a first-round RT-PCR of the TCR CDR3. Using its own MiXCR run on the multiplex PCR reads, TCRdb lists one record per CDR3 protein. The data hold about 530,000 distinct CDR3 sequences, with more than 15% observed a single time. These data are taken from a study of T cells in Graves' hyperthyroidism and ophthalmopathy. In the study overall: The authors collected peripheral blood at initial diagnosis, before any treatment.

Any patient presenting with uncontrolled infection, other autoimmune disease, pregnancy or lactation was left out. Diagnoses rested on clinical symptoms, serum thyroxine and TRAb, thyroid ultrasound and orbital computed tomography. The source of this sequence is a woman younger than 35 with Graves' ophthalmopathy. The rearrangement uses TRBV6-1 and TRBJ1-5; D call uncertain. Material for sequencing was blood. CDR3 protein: CASNEGGNSAQPQHF. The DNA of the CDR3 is TGTGCCAGCAATGAAGGTGGCAATTCTGCTCAGCCCCAGCATTTT.